The present entry profiles one T cell receptor beta chain with its context. The data are from a study of CD8 T cells in Susac syndrome. V lost 1 base and J 2 bases, leaving 8 bases between the germline ends. The CDR3 has 14 amino acids. CDR1 is SNHLY and CDR2 is FYNNEI in the germline V gene. The RNA, roughly 0.45 to 1 ug, was put through reverse transcription using random hexamers. Multiplex PCR with immunoSEQ amplified the TCR beta CDR3 across 54 Vbeta and 13 Jbeta. A single record per CDR3 protein comes from TCRdb applying MiXCR to the immunoSEQ multiplex PCR reads. The table has tens of thousands of distinct CDR3 sequences, less than 95% seen once.

Input material: CD8+ T cells from PBMCs. This TCR was recovered from a human donor with multiple sclerosis. The chain recombines TRBV2 with TRBJ2-5, with D tentatively TRBD1 or TRBD2 (6 bases each). CDR3 DNA: TGTGCCAGCAGTGAAGAAGGGGGGCAAGAGACCCAGTACTTC. It specifies CASSEEGGQETQYF.